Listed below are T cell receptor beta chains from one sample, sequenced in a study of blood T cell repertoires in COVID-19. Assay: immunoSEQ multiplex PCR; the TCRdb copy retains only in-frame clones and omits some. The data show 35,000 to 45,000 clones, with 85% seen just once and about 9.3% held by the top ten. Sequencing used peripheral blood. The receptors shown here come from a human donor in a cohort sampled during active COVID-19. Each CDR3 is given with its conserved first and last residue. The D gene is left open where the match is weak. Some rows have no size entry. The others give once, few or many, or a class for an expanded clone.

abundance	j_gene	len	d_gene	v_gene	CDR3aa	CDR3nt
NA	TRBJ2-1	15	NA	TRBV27	CASSPPPGLSNEQFF	TGTGCCAGCAGTCCCCCCCCGGGACTCAGCAATGAGCAGTTCTTC
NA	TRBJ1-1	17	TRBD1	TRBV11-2	CASSLSQRGRVNTEAFF	TGTGCCAGCAGCTTATCTCAAAGGGGGCGGGTGAACACTGAAGCTTTCTTT
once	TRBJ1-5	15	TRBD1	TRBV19	CASSIGDRTNQPQHF	TGTGCCAGTAGTATTGGGGACAGGACAAATCAGCCCCAGCATTTT
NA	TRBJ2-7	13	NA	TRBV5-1	CASSLSQASLEYF	TGCGCCAGCAGCTTGTCCCAAGCAAGTCTGGAGTACTTC
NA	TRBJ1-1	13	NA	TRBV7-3	CASSFQGNTEAFF	TGTGCCAGCAGCTTTCAGGGGAACACTGAAGCTTTCTTT
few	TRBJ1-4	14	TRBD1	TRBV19	CASTRDRVNEKLFF	TGTGCCAGTACCAGGGACAGGGTGAATGAAAAACTGTTTTTT
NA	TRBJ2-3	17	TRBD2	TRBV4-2	CASSQDTSGINTDTQYF	TGTGCCAGCAGCCAAGATACTAGCGGGATCAACACAGATACGCAGTATTTT
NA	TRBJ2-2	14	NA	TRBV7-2	CASSFGGPTGELFF	TGTGCCAGCAGCTTTGGAGGCCCTACCGGGGAGCTGTTTTTT
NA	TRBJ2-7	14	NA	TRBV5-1	CASSLAGSEVEQYF	TGCGCCAGCAGCTTGGCCGGCTCAGAGGTCGAGCAGTACTTC
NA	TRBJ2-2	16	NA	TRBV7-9	CASSRRTNSNTGELFF	TGTGCCAGCAGCCGGCGGACTAACTCGAACACCGGGGAGCTGTTTTTT
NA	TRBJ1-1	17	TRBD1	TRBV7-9	CASSVTTGTGGTTEAFF	TGTGCCAGCAGCGTTACTACCGGGACAGGGGGTACCACTGAAGCTTTCTTT
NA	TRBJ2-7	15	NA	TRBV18	CASSPSGLSSYEQYF	TGTGCCAGCTCACCTTCGGGACTTAGCTCCTACGAGCAGTACTTC
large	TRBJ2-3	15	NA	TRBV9	CASSVGGQSTDTQYF	TGTGCCAGCAGCGTAGGAGGACAGAGCACAGATACGCAGTATTTT
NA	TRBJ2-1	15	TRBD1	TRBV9	CASSEILQGAVEQFF	TGTGCCAGCAGCGAAATCCTCCAGGGGGCGGTTGAGCAGTTCTTC
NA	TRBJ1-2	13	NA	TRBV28	CASRDSRNYGYTF	TGTGCCAGCAGGGACAGTCGTAACTATGGCTACACCTTC
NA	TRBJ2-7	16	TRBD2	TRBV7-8	CASSLLGSGSTYEQYF	TGTGCCAGCAGCTTACTGGGGAGCGGGAGTACCTACGAGCAGTACTTC
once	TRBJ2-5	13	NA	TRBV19	CASSNPYQETQYF	TGTGCCAGTAGTAATCCATACCAAGAGACCCAGTACTTC
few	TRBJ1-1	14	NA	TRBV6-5	CASSYSSQNTEAFF	TGTGCCAGCAGTTACTCGAGTCAGAACACTGAAGCTTTCTTT
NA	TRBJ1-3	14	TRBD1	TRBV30	CAWGAGTARNTIYF	TGTGCCTGGGGGGCCGGGACAGCCAGAAACACCATATATTTT
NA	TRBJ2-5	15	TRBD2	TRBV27	CASSRAGGYQETQYF	TGTGCCAGCAGTAGGGCGGGAGGGTACCAAGAGACCCAGTACTTC
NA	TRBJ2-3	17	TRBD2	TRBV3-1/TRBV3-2	CASSLRTSGGGTDTQYF	TGTGCCAGCAGCCTTCGGACTAGCGGAGGGGGAACAGATACGCAGTATTTT
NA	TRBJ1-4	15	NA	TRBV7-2	CASSFSSSPNEKLFF	TGTGCCAGCAGCTTTTCCTCAAGCCCTAATGAAAAACTGTTTTTT
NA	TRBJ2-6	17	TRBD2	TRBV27	CASSSVRGGSGANVLTF	TGTGCCAGCAGTTCCGTGCGGGGGGGCTCTGGGGCCAACGTCCTGACTTTC
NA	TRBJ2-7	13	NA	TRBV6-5	CASSRQVYHGQYF	TGTGCCAGCAGCAGACAGGTGTATCATGGGCAGTACTTC
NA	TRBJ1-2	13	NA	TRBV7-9	CASSLQGLLADTF	TGTGCCAGCAGCTTACAGGGACTTCTCGCAGATACCTTC
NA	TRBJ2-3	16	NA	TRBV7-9	CASSLGIRRYTDTQYF	TGTGCCAGCAGCTTAGGAATCAGGCGTTACACAGATACGCAGTATTTT
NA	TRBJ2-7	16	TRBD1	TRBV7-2	CASSSARPGTGSEQYF	TGTGCCAGCAGCTCCGCTCGTCCCGGGACAGGGTCCGAGCAGTACTTC
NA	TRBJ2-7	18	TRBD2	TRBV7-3	CASSSQPGTSGPPYEQYF	TGTGCCAGCAGCTCCCAACCCGGGACTAGCGGGCCACCCTACGAGCAGTACTTC
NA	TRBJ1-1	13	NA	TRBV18	CASSSGQNTEAFF	TGTGCCAGCTCATCAGGCCAGAACACTGAAGCTTTCTTT
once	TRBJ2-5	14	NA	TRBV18	CASSPLGQQETQYF	TGTGCCAGCTCACCGCTGGGGCAGCAAGAGACCCAGTACTTC
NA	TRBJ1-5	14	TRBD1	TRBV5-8	CASRAGQGFQPQHF	TGTGCCAGCAGGGCGGGACAGGGCTTTCAGCCCCAGCATTTT
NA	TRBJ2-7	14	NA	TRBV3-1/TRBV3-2	CASSQDVAVYEQYF	TGTGCCAGCAGCCAAGATGTCGCAGTCTACGAGCAGTACTTC
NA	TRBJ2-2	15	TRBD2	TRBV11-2	CASSPVGGITGELFF	TGTGCCAGCAGCCCTGTGGGGGGGATAACCGGGGAGCTGTTTTTT
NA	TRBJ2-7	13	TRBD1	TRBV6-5	CASRWDRNYEQYF	TGTGCCAGCCGTTGGGACAGAAACTACGAGCAGTACTTC
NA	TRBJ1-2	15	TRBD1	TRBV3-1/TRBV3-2	CASSRPGTGESGYTF	TGTGCCAGCAGCAGACCGGGGACAGGGGAGAGTGGCTACACCTTC
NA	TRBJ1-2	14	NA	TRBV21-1	CASSSDRVRYGYTF	TGTGCCAGCAGCAGTGACAGGGTAAGATATGGCTACACCTTC
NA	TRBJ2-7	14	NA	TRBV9	CASSIQPQGNEQYF	TGTGCCAGCAGTATACAACCACAGGGTAACGAGCAGTACTTC
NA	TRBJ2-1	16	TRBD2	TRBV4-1	CASSQGSASGSDEQFF	TGCGCCAGCAGCCAAGGGTCGGCTAGCGGGAGCGATGAGCAGTTCTTC
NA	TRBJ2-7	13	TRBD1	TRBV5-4	CASSLQGNYEQYF	TGTGCCAGCAGCCTACAGGGGAACTACGAGCAGTACTTC
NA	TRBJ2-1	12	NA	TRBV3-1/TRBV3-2	CASSPGYNEQFF	TGTGCCAGCAGCCCGGGTTACAATGAGCAGTTCTTC
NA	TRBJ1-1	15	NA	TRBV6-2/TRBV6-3	CASSYGGTARTEAFF	TGTGCCAGCAGTTACGGAGGGACGGCGAGGACTGAAGCTTTCTTT
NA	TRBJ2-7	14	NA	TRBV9	CASSARWGDYEQYF	TGTGCCAGCAGCGCCAGATGGGGGGACTACGAGCAGTACTTC
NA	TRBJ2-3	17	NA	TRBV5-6	CASSLDGLAPSTDTQYF	TGTGCCAGCAGCTTGGATGGGCTAGCTCCTAGCACAGATACGCAGTATTTT
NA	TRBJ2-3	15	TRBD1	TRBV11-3	CASSIGTGNTDTQYF	TGTGCCAGCAGCATTGGGACAGGGAACACAGATACGCAGTATTTT
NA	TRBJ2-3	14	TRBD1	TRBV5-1	CASGPGQGTDTQYF	TGCGCCAGCGGTCCGGGACAGGGCACAGATACGCAGTATTTT
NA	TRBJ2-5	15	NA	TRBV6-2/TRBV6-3	CASSYPQRFQETQYF	TGTGCCAGCAGTTATCCCCAGCGGTTCCAAGAGACCCAGTACTTC
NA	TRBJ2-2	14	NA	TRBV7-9	CASSFQGRKEELFF	TGTGCCAGCAGCTTCCAGGGAAGAAAGGAGGAGCTGTTTTTT
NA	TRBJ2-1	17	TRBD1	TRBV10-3	CAISDLPDRVSYNEQFF	TGTGCCATCAGTGACCTTCCGGACAGGGTATCCTACAATGAGCAGTTCTTC
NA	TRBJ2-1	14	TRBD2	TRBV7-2	CASSLVLAGGEQFF	TGTGCCAGCAGCTTAGTTTTAGCGGGGGGTGAGCAGTTCTTC
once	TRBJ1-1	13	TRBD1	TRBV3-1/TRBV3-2	CASSQATQGGAFF	TGTGCCAGCAGCCAAGCTACACAGGGGGGAGCTTTCTTT
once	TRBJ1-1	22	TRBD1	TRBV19	CASSISVRIGYKGQQTNTEAFF	TGTGCCAGTAGTATATCGGTCCGAATTGGTTATAAGGGACAGCAGACAAACACTGAAGCTTTCTTT
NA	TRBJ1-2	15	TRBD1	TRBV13	CATSRGQGRNYGYTF	TGTGCCACCTCGAGGGGGCAGGGAAGGAACTATGGCTACACCTTC